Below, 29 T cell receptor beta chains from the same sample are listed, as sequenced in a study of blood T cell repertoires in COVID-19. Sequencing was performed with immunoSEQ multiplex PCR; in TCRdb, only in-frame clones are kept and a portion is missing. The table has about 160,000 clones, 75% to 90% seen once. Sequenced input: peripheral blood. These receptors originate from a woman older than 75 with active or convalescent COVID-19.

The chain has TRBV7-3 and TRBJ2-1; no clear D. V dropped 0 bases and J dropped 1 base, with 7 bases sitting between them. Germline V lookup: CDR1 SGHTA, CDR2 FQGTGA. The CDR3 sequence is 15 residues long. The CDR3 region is CASSLTGDSYNEQFF. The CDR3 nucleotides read TGTGCCAGCAGCTTAACGGGCGATTCCTACAATGAGCAGTTCTTC.

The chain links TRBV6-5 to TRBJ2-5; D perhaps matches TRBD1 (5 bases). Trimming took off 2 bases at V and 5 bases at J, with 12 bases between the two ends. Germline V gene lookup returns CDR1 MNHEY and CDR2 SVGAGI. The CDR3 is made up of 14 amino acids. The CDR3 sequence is CASSYQGPSETQYF. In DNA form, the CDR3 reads TGTGCCAGCAGTTACCAGGGCCCCTCGGAGACCCAGTACTTC.

CDR3 sequence: CASSLEEGTEAFF. DNA of the CDR3: TGTGCCAGCAGCTTAGAGGAGGGCACTGAAGCTTTCTTT. This chain joins TRBV7-9 and TRBJ1-1, with D unclear. Germline V gene lookup returns CDR1 SEHNR and CDR2 FQNEAQ (reference sequence). Trimming pared 1 base from V and 4 bases from J, leaving 7 bases between. CDR3 length: 13 residues.

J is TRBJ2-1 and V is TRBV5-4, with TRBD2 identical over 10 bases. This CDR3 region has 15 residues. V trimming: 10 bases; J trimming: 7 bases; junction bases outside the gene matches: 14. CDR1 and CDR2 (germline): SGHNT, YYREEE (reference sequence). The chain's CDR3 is CAVAPAGGRLNEQFF. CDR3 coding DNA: TGTGCCGTGGCCCCAGCGGGGGGGCGACTGAATGAGCAGTTCTTC.

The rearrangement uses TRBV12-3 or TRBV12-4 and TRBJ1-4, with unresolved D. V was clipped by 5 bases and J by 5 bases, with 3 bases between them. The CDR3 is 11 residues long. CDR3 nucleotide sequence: TGTGCCAGCAGTGTAAATGAAAAACTGTTTTTT. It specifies CASSVNEKLFF.

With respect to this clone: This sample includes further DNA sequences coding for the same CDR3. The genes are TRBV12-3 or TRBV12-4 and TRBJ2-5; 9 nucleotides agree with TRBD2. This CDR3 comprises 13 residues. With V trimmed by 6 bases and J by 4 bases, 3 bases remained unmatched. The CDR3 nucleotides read TGTGCCAGCAGGGGACTAGCCGGAGAGACCCAGTACTTC. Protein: CASRGLAGETQYF.

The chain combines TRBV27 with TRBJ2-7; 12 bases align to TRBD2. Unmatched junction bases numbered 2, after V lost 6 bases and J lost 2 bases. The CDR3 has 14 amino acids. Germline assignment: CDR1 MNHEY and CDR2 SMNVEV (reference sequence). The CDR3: CASSRTSGAYEQYF. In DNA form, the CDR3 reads TGTGCCAGCAGCCGGACTAGCGGGGCCTACGAGCAGTACTTC.

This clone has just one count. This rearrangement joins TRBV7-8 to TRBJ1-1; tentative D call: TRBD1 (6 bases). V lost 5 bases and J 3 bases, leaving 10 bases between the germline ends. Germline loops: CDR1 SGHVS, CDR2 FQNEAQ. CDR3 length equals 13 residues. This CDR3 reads CASSRGGDTEAFF. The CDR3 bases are TGTGCCAGCAGCCGAGGGGGGGACACTGAAGCTTTCTTT.

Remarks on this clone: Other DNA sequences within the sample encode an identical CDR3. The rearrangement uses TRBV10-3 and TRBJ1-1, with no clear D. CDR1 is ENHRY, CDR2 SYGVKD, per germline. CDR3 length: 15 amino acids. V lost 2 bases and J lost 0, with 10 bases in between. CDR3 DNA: TGTGCCATCAGTGAGGGGCAGACACTGAACACTGAAGCTTTCTTT. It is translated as CAISEGQTLNTEAFF.

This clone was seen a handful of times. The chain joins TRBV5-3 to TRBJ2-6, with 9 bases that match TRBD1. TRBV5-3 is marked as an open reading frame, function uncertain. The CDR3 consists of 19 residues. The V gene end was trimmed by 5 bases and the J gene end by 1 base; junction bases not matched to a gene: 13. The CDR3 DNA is TGTGCCAGAAGTTGGGCCGCGGACAGGGGCCCTTCTGGGGCCAACGTCCTGACTTTC. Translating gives CARSWAADRGPSGANVLTF.

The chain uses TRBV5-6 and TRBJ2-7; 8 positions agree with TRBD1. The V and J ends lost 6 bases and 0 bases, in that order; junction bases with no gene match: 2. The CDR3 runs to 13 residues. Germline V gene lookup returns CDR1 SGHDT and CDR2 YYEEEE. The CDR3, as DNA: TGTGCCAGCACTACAGGGGGCTCCTACGAGCAGTACTTC. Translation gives CASTTGGSYEQYF.

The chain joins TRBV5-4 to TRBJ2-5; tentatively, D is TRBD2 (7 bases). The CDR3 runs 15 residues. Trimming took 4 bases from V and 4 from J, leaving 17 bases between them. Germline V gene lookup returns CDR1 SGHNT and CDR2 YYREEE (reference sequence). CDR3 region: CASSQRGGGGETQYF. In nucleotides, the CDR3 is TGTGCCAGCAGCCAGCGCGGGGGCGGAGGAGAGACCCAGTACTTC. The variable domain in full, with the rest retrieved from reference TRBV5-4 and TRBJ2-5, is ETGVTQSPTHLIKTRGQQVTLRCSSQSGHNTVSWYQQALGQGPQFIFQYYREEENGRGNFPPRFSGLQFPNYSSELNVNALELDDSALYLCASSQRGGGGETQYFGPGTRLLVL.

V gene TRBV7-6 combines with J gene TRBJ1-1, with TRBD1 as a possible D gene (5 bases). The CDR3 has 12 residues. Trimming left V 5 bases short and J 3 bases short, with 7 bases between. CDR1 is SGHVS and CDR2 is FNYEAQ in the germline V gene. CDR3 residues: CASSPGYTEAFF. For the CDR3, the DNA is TGTGCCAGCAGCCCAGGGTACACTGAAGCTTTCTTT.

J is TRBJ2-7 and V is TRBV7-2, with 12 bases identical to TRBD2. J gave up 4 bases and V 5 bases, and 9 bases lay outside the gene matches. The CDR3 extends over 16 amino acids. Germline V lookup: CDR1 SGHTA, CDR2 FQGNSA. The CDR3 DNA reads TGTGCCAGCAGCCCCGGAGCTAGCGGGGGGGCGTACGAGCAGTACTTC. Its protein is CASSPGASGGAYEQYF.

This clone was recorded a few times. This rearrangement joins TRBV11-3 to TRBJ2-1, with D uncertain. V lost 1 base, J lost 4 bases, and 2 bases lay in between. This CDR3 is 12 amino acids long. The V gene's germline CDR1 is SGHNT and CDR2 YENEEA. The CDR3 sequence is CASSLAYNEQFF. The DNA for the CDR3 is TGTGCCAGCAGCTTAGCGTACAATGAGCAGTTCTTC.

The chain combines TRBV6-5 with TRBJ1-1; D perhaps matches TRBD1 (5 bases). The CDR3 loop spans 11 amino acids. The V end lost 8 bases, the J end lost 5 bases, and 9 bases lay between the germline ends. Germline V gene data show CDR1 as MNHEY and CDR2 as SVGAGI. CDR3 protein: CASVGGTEAFF. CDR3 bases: TGTGCCAGCGTGGGGGGGACTGAAGCTTTCTTT.

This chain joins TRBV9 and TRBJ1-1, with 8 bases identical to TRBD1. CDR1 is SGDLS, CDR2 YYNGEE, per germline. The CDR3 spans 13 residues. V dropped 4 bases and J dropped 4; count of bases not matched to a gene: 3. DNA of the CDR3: TGTGCCAGCAGCCTCGACAGGGGCACTGAAGCTTTCTTT. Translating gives CASSLDRGTEAFF. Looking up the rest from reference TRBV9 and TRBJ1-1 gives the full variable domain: DSGVTQTPKHLITATGQRVTLRCSPRSGDLSVYWYQQSLDQGLQFLIQYYNGEERAKGNILERFSAQQFPDLHSELNLSSLELGDSALYFCASSLDRGTEAFFGQGTRLTVV.

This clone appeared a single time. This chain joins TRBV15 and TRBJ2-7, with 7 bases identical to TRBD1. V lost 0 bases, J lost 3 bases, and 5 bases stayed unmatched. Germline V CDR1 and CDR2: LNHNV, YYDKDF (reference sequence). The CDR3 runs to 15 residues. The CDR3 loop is CATSRDPQGSYEQYF. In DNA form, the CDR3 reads TGTGCCACCAGCAGAGACCCACAGGGGAGCTACGAGCAGTACTTC.

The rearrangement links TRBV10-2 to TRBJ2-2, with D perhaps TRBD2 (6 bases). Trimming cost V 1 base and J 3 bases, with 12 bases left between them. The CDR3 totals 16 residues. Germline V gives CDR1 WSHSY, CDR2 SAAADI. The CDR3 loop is CASSEWEARDTGELFF. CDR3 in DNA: TGCGCCAGCAGTGAGTGGGAGGCGCGGGACACCGGGGAGCTGTTTTTT.

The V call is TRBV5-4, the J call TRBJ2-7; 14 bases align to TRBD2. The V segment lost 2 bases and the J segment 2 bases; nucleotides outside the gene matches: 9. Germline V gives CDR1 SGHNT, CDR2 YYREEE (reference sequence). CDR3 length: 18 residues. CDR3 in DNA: TGTGCCAGCAGCTTTGGACTAGCGGGGGGCCTAAACCCCTACGAGCAGTACTTC. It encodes CASSFGLAGGLNPYEQYF.

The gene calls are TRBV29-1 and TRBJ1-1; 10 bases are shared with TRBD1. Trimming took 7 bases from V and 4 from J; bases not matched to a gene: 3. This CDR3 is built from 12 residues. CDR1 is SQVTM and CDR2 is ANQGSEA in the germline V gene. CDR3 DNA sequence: TGCAGCGCCGGACAGGGGGGCACTGAAGCTTTCTTT. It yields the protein CSAGQGGTEAFF.

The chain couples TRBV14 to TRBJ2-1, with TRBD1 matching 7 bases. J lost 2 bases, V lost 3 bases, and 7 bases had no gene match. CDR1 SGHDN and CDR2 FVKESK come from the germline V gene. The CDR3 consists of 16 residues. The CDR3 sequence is CASSQQQGWTYNEQFF. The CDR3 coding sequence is TGTGCCAGCAGCCAGCAACAGGGGTGGACCTACAATGAGCAGTTCTTC.

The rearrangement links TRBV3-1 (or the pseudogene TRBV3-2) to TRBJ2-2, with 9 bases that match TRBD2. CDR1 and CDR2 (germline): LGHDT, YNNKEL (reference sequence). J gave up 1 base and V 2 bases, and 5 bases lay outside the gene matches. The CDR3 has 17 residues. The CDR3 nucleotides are TGTGCCAGCAGCCAACCGACTAGCGGCGTGAACACCGGGGAGCTGTTTTTT. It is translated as CASSQPTSGVNTGELFF.

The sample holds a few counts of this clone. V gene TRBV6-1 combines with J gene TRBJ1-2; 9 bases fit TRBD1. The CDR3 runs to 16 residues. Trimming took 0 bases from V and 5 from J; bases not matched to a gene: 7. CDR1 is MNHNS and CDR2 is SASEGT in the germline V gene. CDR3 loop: CASSEALTGGRYGYTF. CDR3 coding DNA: TGTGCCAGCAGTGAAGCGTTGACAGGGGGTCGGTATGGCTACACCTTC.

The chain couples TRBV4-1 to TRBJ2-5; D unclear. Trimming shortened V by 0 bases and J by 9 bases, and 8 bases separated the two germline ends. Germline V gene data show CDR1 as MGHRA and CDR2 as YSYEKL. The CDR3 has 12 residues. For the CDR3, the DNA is TGCGCCAGCAGCCAAGAAACCGGAGCCCAGTACTTC. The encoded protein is CASSQETGAQYF.

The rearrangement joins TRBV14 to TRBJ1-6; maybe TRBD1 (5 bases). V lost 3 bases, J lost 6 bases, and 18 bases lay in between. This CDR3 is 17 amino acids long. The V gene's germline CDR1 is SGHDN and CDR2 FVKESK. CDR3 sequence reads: CASSQRLGGVGNSPLHF. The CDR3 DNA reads TGTGCCAGCAGCCAGAGGCTTGGAGGGGTGGGTAATTCACCCCTCCACTTT.

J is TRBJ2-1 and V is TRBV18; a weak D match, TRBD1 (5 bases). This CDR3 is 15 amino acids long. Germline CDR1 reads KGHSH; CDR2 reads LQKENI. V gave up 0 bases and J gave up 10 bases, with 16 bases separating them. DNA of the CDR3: TGTGCCAGCTCACCACCCTCTGAAAGCCAGGGAGAGCAGTTCTTC. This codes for CASSPPSESQGEQFF.

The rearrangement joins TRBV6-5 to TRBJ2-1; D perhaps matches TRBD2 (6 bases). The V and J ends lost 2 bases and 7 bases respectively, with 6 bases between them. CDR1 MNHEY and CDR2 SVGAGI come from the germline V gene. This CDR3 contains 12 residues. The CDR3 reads CASSYGTNEQFF. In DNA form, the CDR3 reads TGTGCCAGCAGTTACGGGACTAATGAGCAGTTCTTC.

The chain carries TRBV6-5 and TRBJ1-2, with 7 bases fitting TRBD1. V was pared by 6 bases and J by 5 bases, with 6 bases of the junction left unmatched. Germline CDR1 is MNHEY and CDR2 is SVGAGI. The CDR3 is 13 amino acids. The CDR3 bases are TGTGCCAGCAGATTAGACAGGGAGTATGGCTACACCTTC. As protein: CASRLDREYGYTF.